This T cell receptor beta chain stems from a study of T cell repertoires in cytomegalovirus infection. Study context: Public TCR beta signatures marked donors with CMV infection and the matching HLA.

Comment on this clonotype: What it binds is unknown. The junction shows a germline mismatch at one end, possibly a read error.

Study-level results: Adding up the frequency of public TCR beta families identified people who carried CMV plus the relevant HLA. The ex vivo response was dominated by HLA-C-restricted CMV-specific TCR beta clonotypes.

One entry per CDR3 protein, called by TCRdb with MiXCR from the reads. This sample carries 450,000 to 550,000 distinct CDR3 sequences, under 45% of them seen once, and the ten largest clones take 40% to 50%. The sequence was obtained from a human donor in good health (CMV status not recorded). Some clones in this sample may be carry-over from other donors' samples. This sample comprised cultured PBMCs, obtained from culture after CMV antigen stimulation.

The DNA for the CDR3 is TGTGCCAGCAGTTACTCGGGGACTAGGGTTACCTACAGCGAGCAGTTTTTC. As protein: CASSYSGTRVTYSEQFF. The rearrangement joins TRBV6-2 or TRBV6-3 to TRBJ2-1; 8 bases match TRBD2. This CDR3 comprises 17 residues. In germline, CDR1 is MNHEY, CDR2 SVGEGT.